This T cell receptor beta chain emerged from a study of blood T cell repertoires in COVID-19. On the study more broadly: T cells, B-cell-depleted T cells, or PBMCs provided the cDNA or gDNA that served as material.

Those enrolled in Seattle joined during active infection and were followed longitudinally afterward. This CDR3 has 13 residues. Trimming removed 4 bases from V and 4 bases from J, with 6 bases in between. Germline CDR1 is KGHDR and CDR2 is SFDVKD. The protocol was immunoSEQ multiplex PCR, while the TCRdb copy is restricted to in-frame clones and leaves out a portion. This table holds 300,000 to 400,000 clones, about 88% found once. Material: peripheral blood. The TCR originated in a woman in her 70s with COVID-19, enrolled during active disease. J is TRBJ2-2 and V is TRBV24-1; TRBD1 might be the D (5 bases). The DNA of the CDR3 is TGTGCCACCAGTGAAGGGGTCACCGGGGAGCTGTTTTTT. This gives the protein CATSEGVTGELFF.